The 8 T cell receptor beta chains below all came from one sample that was sequenced in a study of T cells in localized non-small cell lung cancer. Data came from immunoSEQ multiplex PCR; TCRdb stores just in-frame clones and leaves some out. The profile shows tens of thousands of clones, 65% to 85% of them singletons. This material consisted of peripheral blood mononuclear cells, taken before any cancer treatment. These receptor sequences come from a man between 40 and 69 years old with stage III lung adenocarcinoma.

The CDR3 is CSVVAGVWEQYF. CDR3 nucleotides: TGCAGCGTTGTAGCGGGAGTTTGGGAGCAGTACTTC. The V call is TRBV29-1, the J call TRBJ2-7, with 9 bases lining up with TRBD2. This CDR3 region has 12 residues. Germline V gives CDR1 SQVTM, CDR2 ANQGSEA. With 4 bases clipped from V and 7 bases from J, the junction kept 5 bases outside the gene matches.

The chain couples TRBV19 to TRBJ1-5; D is ambiguous. V lost 7 bases and J 0 bases, leaving 13 bases between the germline ends. The germline gives CDR1 LNHDA, CDR2 SQIVND (reference sequence). CDR3 length equals 15 residues. DNA of the CDR3: TGTGCCAGTAACACACAGATTTATAGCAATCAGCCCCAGCATTTT. Its protein product is CASNTQIYSNQPQHF.

This clone occurred once. V and J are TRBV10-3 and TRBJ1-4; no clear D gene. The germline gives CDR1 ENHRY, CDR2 SYGVKD. Trimming took off 5 bases at V and 0 bases at J, with 7 bases between the two ends. The CDR3 spans 14 residues. The CDR3 DNA sequence: TGTGCCATCAGTCCCGGAACAACTAATGAAAAACTGTTTTTT. Amino acids: CAISPGTTNEKLFF.

The genes are TRBV7-9 and TRBJ2-1, with TRBD2 matching 7 bases. Germline V gene lookup returns CDR1 SEHNR and CDR2 FQNEAQ (reference sequence). The CDR3 covers 16 residues. V lost 3 bases, J lost 5 bases, and 10 bases stayed unmatched. As DNA, the CDR3 is TGTGCCAGCAGCTTGCTAAGCGGGAAGGCCAACAATGAGCAGTTCTTC. Its protein product is CASSLLSGKANNEQFF.

This clone was counted between two and nine times. This chain links TRBV4-3 with TRBJ1-5; TRBD1 aligns across 9 bases. CDR1 LGHNA and CDR2 YSLEER come from the germline V gene. After removal of 0 bases from V and 11 bases from J, the junction contained 17 bases not matched to a gene. The CDR3 is made up of 18 amino acids. CDR3 DNA: TGCGCCAGCAGCCAAGATCTGGGGGGGACAGGGCCGAAGTCGGCCCAGCATTTT. It encodes CASSQDLGGTGPKSAQHF.

The chain links TRBV5-4 to TRBJ2-5, with TRBD2 matching 8 bases. Germline-derived CDR1 and CDR2 are SGHNT and YYREEE (reference sequence). The V and J ends lost 4 bases and 7 bases, in that order; junction bases with no gene match: 6. CDR3 length: 13 amino acids. The CDR3 DNA reads as TGTGCCAGCAGCCCGGGACGGGAGGGGACCCAGTACTTC. It is translated as CASSPGREGTQYF. The full variable domain, rest sourced from reference TRBV5-4 and TRBJ2-5, is ETGVTQSPTHLIKTRGQQVTLRCSSQSGHNTVSWYQQALGQGPQFIFQYYREEENGRGNFPPRFSGLQFPNYSSELNVNALELDDSALYLCASSPGREGTQYFGPGTRLLVL.

The chain carries TRBV5-1 and TRBJ2-5; 7 nucleotides match TRBD2. CDR3 length equals 15 residues. Germline V CDR1 and CDR2: SGHRS, YFSETQ. V lost 0 bases and J lost 2; bases outside the gene matches: 4. The chain's CDR3 is CASSLALAVQETQYF. Written as DNA, the CDR3 is TGCGCCAGCAGCTTGGCGCTAGCGGTACAAGAGACCCAGTACTTC. Combining the CDR3 with reference TRBV5-1 and TRBJ2-5 gives the whole variable domain KAGVTQTPRYLIKTRGQQVTLSCSPISGHRSVSWYQQTPGQGLQFLFEYFSETQRNKGNFPGRFSGRQFSNSRSEMNVSTLELGDSALYLCASSLALAVQETQYFGPGTRLLVL.

The rearrangement joins TRBV6-1 to TRBJ2-5, with TRBD2 identical over 11 bases. Germline CDR1 is MNHNS and CDR2 is SASEGT. The CDR3 consists of 15 residues. With 4 bases clipped from V and 5 bases from J, the junction kept 6 bases outside the gene matches. CDR3 DNA: TGTGCCAGCAGTGCTTCTAGCGGGGGGAGTGAGACCCAGTACTTC. Protein sequence: CASSASSGGSETQYF.